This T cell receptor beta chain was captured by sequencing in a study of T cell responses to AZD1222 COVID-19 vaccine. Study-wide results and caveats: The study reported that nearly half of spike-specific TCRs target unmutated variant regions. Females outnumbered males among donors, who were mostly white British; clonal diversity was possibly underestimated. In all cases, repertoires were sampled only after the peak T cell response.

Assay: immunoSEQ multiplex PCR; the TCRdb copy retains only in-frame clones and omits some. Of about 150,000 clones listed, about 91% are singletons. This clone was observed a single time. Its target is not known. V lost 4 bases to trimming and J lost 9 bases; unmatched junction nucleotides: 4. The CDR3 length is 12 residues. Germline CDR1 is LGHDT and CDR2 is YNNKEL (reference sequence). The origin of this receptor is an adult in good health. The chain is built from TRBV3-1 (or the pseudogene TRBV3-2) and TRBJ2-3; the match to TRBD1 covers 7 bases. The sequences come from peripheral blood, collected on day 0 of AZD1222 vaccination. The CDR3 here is CASSPPQGTQYF. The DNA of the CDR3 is TGTGCCAGCAGCCCGCCACAGGGGACGCAGTATTTT.